These 16 T cell receptor beta chains originate from one sample sequenced in a study of blood T cell repertoires in COVID-19. The table came from immunoSEQ multiplex PCR; TCRdb's copy has only in-frame clones and leaves some out. Here the sample spans some 490,000 clones, about 88% being singletons. Sequencing was done on a sample of PBMCs or T cells enriched from blood (not recorded which). These receptors were obtained from a woman aged 55-70 years who had recovered from COVID-19.

To note about this clone: Additional DNA sequences in this sample encode the identical CDR3. The chain carries TRBV19 and TRBJ1-4; possibly TRBD1 for D (5 bases). The CDR3 totals 12 residues. The V end lost 5 bases, the J end lost 8 bases, and 9 bases lay between the germline ends. The germline CDR1 and CDR2 sequences are LNHDA and SQIVND (reference sequence). The CDR3 reads CASSWSGEKLFF. The CDR3 coding sequence is TGTGCCAGTAGTTGGTCAGGGGAAAAACTGTTTTTT.

This clone is a singleton in its sample. The chain combines TRBV25-1 with TRBJ1-4; D remains ambiguous. Trimming took 5 bases from V and 3 from J, leaving 10 bases between them. This CDR3 is 14 amino acids long. Per germline, CDR1 MGHDK and CDR2 SYGVNS. CDR3 DNA sequence: TGTGCCAGCAGTTCCAGCGGAGCTAATGAAAAACTGTTTTTT. It translates to CASSSSGANEKLFF.

The chain joins TRBV6-1 to TRBJ2-3, with D possibly being TRBD2 (6 bases). V lost 2 bases and J 6 bases, leaving 15 bases between the germline ends. The CDR3 length is 15 residues. The germline gives CDR1 MNHNS, CDR2 SASEGT. This chain's CDR3 is CASSEYLTGVDTQYF. CDR3 DNA sequence: TGTGCCAGCAGTGAATACCTTACGGGGGTTGATACGCAGTATTTT.

V and J are TRBV4-1 and TRBJ2-5, with D possibly matching TRBD2 (6 bases). V shed 4 bases and J shed 5 bases, with 17 bases lying between them. Per the germline V gene, CDR1 is MGHRA and CDR2 is YSYEKL. The CDR3 runs 15 residues. The CDR3 coding sequence is TGCGCCAGCAGCCCCTTTGGGGGGTCGGGGGAGACCCAGTACTTC. Its translation is CASSPFGGSGETQYF.

J is TRBJ2-7 and V is TRBV5-4; TRBD1 matches at 11 bases. The CDR3 spans 16 residues. J lost 5 bases, V lost 5 bases, and 12 bases had no gene match. In germline, CDR1 is SGHNT, CDR2 YYREEE (reference sequence). The CDR3 here is CASRLDPGQGDNEQYF. The DNA of the CDR3 is TGTGCCAGCAGATTAGATCCGGGACAGGGGGACAACGAGCAGTACTTC.

The chain links TRBV19 to TRBJ2-5; 9 positions agree with TRBD1. This CDR3 contains 15 residues. CDR1 and CDR2 from the germline V gene are LNHDA and SQIVND (reference sequence). The ends lost 3 bases at V and 4 bases at J; junction bases unmatched: 6. The CDR3: CASSIGTGYGETQYF. The CDR3 DNA is TGTGCCAGTAGTATTGGGACAGGGTATGGAGAGACCCAGTACTTC.

The J gene is TRBJ1-2, the V gene TRBV10-3, with TRBD1 as a possible D gene (5 bases). Germline V lookup: CDR1 ENHRY, CDR2 SYGVKD. The CDR3 is made up of 12 amino acids. The ends were cut back, 5 bases at V and 9 bases at J, with 13 bases in the middle. In DNA, the CDR3 is TGTGCCATCAGTTTCGCAGGGCGGCGCTACACCTTC. Residues: CAISFAGRRYTF.

The chain uses TRBV29-1 and TRBJ2-2, with TRBD1 identical over 9 bases. Germline-derived CDR1 and CDR2 are SQVTM and ANQGSEA. The CDR3 totals 14 residues. V dropped 7 bases and J dropped 0; count of bases not matched to a gene: 3. The CDR3 nucleotides read TGCAGCGCTTGGACAGGGGCGAACACCGGGGAGCTGTTTTTT. Its translation: CSAWTGANTGELFF.

The chain links TRBV19 to TRBJ1-1, with D possibly TRBD1 on 5 matching bases. There are 13 residues in the CDR3. V was cut by 7 bases and J by 5 bases, with 14 bases left in between. In germline, CDR1 is LNHDA, CDR2 SQIVND (reference sequence). CDR3 residues: CASTMTQGTEAFF. The CDR3 nucleotides are TGTGCCAGTACCATGACTCAGGGAACTGAAGCTTTCTTT.

V gene TRBV11-2 combines with J gene TRBJ2-2, with D possibly matching TRBD1 (5 bases). Germline CDR1 reads SGHAT; CDR2 reads FQNNGV. The CDR3 is 15 residues long. The V and J ends lost 2 bases and 4 bases respectively, with 11 bases between them. CDR3 in amino acids: CASSLPQGGTGELFF. The CDR3 DNA is TGTGCCAGCAGCTTACCTCAGGGTGGCACCGGGGAGCTGTTTTTT. Full variable domain (rest looked up from reference TRBV11-2 and TRBJ2-2): EAGVAQSPRYKIIEKRQSVAFWCNPISGHATLYWYQQILGQGPKLLIQFQNNGVVDDSQLPKDRFSAERLKGVDSTLKIQPAKLEDSAVYLCASSLPQGGTGELFFGEGSRLTVL.

The sample holds one count of this clone. The CDR3 loop reads CASRPGQGENTIYF. The DNA for the CDR3 is TGCGCCAGCAGGCCGGGACAGGGGGAAAACACCATATATTTT. The chain joins TRBV5-1 to TRBJ1-3; TRBD1 agrees at 11 bases. Looked up from germline, CDR1 is SGHRS and CDR2 is YFSETQ. J gave up 6 bases and V 5 bases, and 4 bases lay outside the gene matches. The CDR3 has 14 amino acids.

This clone occurred once. The V and J genes are TRBV6-1 and TRBJ2-6; TRBD1 matches 9 bases. There are 18 residues in the CDR3. The V and J ends lost 2 bases and 0 bases, in that order; junction bases with no gene match: 5. CDR1 is MNHNS, CDR2 SASEGT, per germline. The CDR3 DNA reads TGTGCCAGCAGTGAAACTGGACAGGGGTACTCTGGGGCCAACGTCCTGACTTTC. Translation: CASSETGQGYSGANVLTF.

The gene calls are TRBV6-5 and TRBJ1-1; 8 bases fit TRBD1. The CDR3 contains 15 residues. Germline loops: CDR1 MNHEY, CDR2 SVGAGI. Trimming cost V 7 bases and J 6 bases; bases outside gene matches: 13. The CDR3 is CASTFLQGGSSEAFF. As DNA, the CDR3 is TGTGCCAGCACCTTCCTACAGGGGGGGAGCTCTGAAGCTTTCTTT.

The J gene is TRBJ2-1, the V gene TRBV28, with 12 bases fitting TRBD2. The J segment lost 3 bases and the V segment lost 7 bases, leaving 10 bases of the junction unmatched. Germline CDR1 MDHEN, CDR2 SYDVKM. The CDR3 runs to 17 residues. The CDR3 protein is CASIRLLAGGSYNEQFF. Written as DNA, the CDR3 is TGTGCCAGCATTAGGTTACTAGCGGGGGGCAGCTACAATGAGCAGTTCTTC.

Concerning this clone: The sample has other DNA sequences that encode this CDR3 too. This sequence joins TRBV2 and TRBJ2-1; D uncertain. The CDR3 has 11 amino acids. V was pared by 5 bases and J by 4 bases, with 3 bases between. Per the germline V gene, CDR1 is SNHLY and CDR2 is FYNNEI. This chain's CDR3 is CASSLYNEQFF. The CDR3 DNA reads as TGTGCCAGCAGTCTGTACAATGAGCAGTTCTTC. Together with reference TRBV2 and TRBJ2-1, the CDR3 gives the full variable domain: EPEVTQTPSHQVTQMGQEVILRCVPISNHLYFYWYRQILGQKVEFLVSFYNNEISEKSEIFDDQFSVERPDGSNFTLKIRSTKLEDSAMYFCASSLYNEQFFGPGTRLTVL.

CDR3 DNA sequence: TGTGCCAGCAGCTTGGTTGGAGGGGGCTTTTATGAGCAGTTCTTC. Amino acids: CASSLVGGGFYEQFF. The genes are TRBV5-4 and TRBJ2-1; tentative D call: TRBD1 (7 bases). V lost 0 bases and J lost 8, with 15 bases in between. Germline V gives CDR1 SGHNT, CDR2 YYREEE (reference sequence). CDR3 length: 15 residues.